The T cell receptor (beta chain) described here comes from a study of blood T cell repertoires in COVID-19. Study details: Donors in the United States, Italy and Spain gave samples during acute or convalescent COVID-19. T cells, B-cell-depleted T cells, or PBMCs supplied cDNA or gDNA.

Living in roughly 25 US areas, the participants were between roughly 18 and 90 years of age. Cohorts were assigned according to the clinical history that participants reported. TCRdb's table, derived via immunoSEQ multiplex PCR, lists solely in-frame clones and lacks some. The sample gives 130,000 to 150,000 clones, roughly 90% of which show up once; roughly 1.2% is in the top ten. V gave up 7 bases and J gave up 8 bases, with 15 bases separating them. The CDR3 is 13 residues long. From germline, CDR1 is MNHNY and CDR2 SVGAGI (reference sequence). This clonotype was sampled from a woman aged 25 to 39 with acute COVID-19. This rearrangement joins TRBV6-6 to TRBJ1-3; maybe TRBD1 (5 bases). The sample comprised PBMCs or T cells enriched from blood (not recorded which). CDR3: CASTNGGIDTIYF. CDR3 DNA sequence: TGTGCCAGCACCAACGGGGGTATAGACACCATATATTTT.